This is a list of T cell receptor beta chains from one sample in a study of Graves' ophthalmopathy and Graves' hyperthyroidism. MiXCR, applied by TCRdb to the multiplex PCR reads, yields one record per CDR3 protein. Counted here are about 380,000 distinct CDR3 sequences, just over 15% occurring once; the ten biggest clones make up roughly 7%. The sample comprised peripheral blood. Receptors originate from a young woman with stable Graves' hyperthyroidism. Both conserved end residues are part of each CDR3. A D gene is named only where the DNA matches it firmly. Only some rows state a clone size, as once, few, many or a class for expanded clones.

size,D,V,J,DNA,CDR3
.,.,TRBV6-2/TRBV6-3,TRBJ1-5,TGTGCCAGCAGAGAGGAGAAGGGCTGGAGCAATCAGCCCCAGCATTTT,CASREEKGWSNQPQHF
.,.,TRBV3-1,TRBJ2-7,TGTGCCAGCAGCCCCGGCCCAGGGTCCGAGCAGTACTTC,CASSPGPGSEQYF
.,.,TRBV29-1,TRBJ1-2,TGCAGCGCCGGAGGGGCAGGTACTAACTATGGCTACACCTTC,CSAGGAGTNYGYTF
few,.,TRBV4-1,TRBJ1-2,TGCGCCAGCCGCTCCGGGACGGCGGTTGGCTACACCTTC,CASRSGTAVGYTF
many,.,TRBV2,TRBJ2-4,TGTGCCAGCAGTCCTCCCCCACAAGGAAACATTCAGTACTTC,CASSPPPQGNIQYF
many,TRBD2,TRBV5-1,TRBJ2-5,TGCGCCAGCAGTTCGGGACTAGCGGGGGTGTACCAAGAGACCCAGTACTTC,CASSSGLAGVYQETQYF
many,.,TRBV20-1,TRBJ2-7,TGCAGTGCTAGAGATCCCGACTACGAGCAGTACTTC,CSARDPDYEQYF
many,.,TRBV27,TRBJ1-5,TGTGCCAGCAGAGGCCCGGGTAGGCAGCCCCAGCATTTT,CASRGPGRQPQHF
many,.,TRBV6-1,TRBJ1-1,TGTGCCAGCACCCCCCCCGGGGCGGGTGAAGCTTTCTTT,CASTPPGAGEAFF
few,.,TRBV6-5,TRBJ2-7,TGTGCCAGCAGTTCCCACCTTCGGGCAGTCTCCTACGATCAGTACTTC,CASSSHLRAVSYDQYF
.,.,TRBV18,TRBJ2-7,TGTGCCAGCTCACCACCGAGGGGGGCCTCCTCCGAGCAGTACTTC,CASSPPRGASSEQYF
few,.,TRBV18,TRBJ1-1,TGTGCCAGCTCACCTGGGGTCAAATTGAACACTGAAGCTTTCTTT,CASSPGVKLNTEAFF
many,.,TRBV6-1,TRBJ1-1,TGTGCCAGCAGTGCCCTGGTACGGCTGAACACTGAAGCTTTCTTT,CASSALVRLNTEAFF
.,TRBD2,TRBV12-3/TRBV12-4,TRBJ2-7,TGTGCCAGCAGTTCCCAATTGCCGGGACTAGCGGGGGATACCTACGAGCAGTACTTC,CASSSQLPGLAGDTYEQYF
.,TRBD1,TRBV6-1,TRBJ1-1,TGTGCCAGCAGTGAACACGGGACAGTGAACACTGAAGCTTTCTTT,CASSEHGTVNTEAFF
many,TRBD1,TRBV4-2,TRBJ1-2,TGTGCCAGCAGCCAAGATAGGGGGACAGTCTATGGCTACACCTTC,CASSQDRGTVYGYTF
.,.,TRBV3-1,TRBJ1-1,TGTGCCAGCAGCCAAGAACCGGGGTCGATCACTGAAGCTTTCTTT,CASSQEPGSITEAFF
many,TRBD1,TRBV5-1,TRBJ1-1,TGCGCCAGCAGCTTGGGGCACGGGACAGTGAACACTGAAGCTTTCTTT,CASSLGHGTVNTEAFF
.,.,TRBV11-2,TRBJ1-2,TGTGCCAGCAGCTTCTCCCTACCCATTTCAGGGGATCATAGCTATGGCTACACCTTC,CASSFSLPISGDHSYGYTF
many,.,TRBV6-1,TRBJ1-5,TGTGCCAGCAGTCCGACAGGTCCCAAAAATCAGCCCCAGCATTTT,CASSPTGPKNQPQHF
.,.,TRBV11-2,TRBJ1-4,TGTGCCAGCAGCGCCTTGACAGGCTCGGAACTGTTTTTT,CASSALTGSELFF
few,.,TRBV20-1,TRBJ1-1,TGCAGTGCTAGAGTCGGGAGCATGAACACTGAAGCTTTCTTT,CSARVGSMNTEAFF
few,.,TRBV7-2,TRBJ1-5,TGTGCCAGCAGCTTCAGCAGGGGCGACTTACTAGCGGGGCATCAGCCCCAGCATTTT,CASSFSRGDLLAGHQPQHF
few,.,TRBV5-1,TRBJ1-6,TGCGCCAGCAGCTTGGAAGGGACAACGGGGTCACCCCTCCACTTT,CASSLEGTTGSPLHF
few,TRBD2,TRBV20-1,TRBJ2-1,TGCAGTGCTAGCCGGACTAGCGGGGGGACCAATGAGCAGTTCTTC,CSASRTSGGTNEQFF
.,TRBD1,TRBV3-1,TRBJ2-7,TGTGCCAGCAGCACGACAGGGCGGAACGAGCAGTACTTC,CASSTTGRNEQYF
few,.,TRBV19,TRBJ1-1,TGTGCCAGTAGTATCCGACTGCACACTGAAGCTTTCTTT,CASSIRLHTEAFF
many,TRBD2,TRBV4-1,TRBJ2-5,TGCGCCAGCAGCCAACCAGCGGGGGGGCGATTTGATGAGACCCAGTACTTC,CASSQPAGGRFDETQYF
.,TRBD1,TRBV5-1,TRBJ1-2,TGCGCCAGCAGCTTGGACCCGACAGGGACCTATGGCTACACCTTC,CASSLDPTGTYGYTF
many,.,TRBV20-1,TRBJ1-2,TGCAGTGCTAGAGGAGGTCCCCAACACTATGGCTACACCTTC,CSARGGPQHYGYTF
many,.,TRBV6-1,TRBJ1-5,TGTGCCAGCAGTGAAACCGTGGGGCGCAATCAGCCCCAGCATTTT,CASSETVGRNQPQHF
.,TRBD2,TRBV3-1,TRBJ2-7,TGTGCCAGCAGCCGGTCCGGGGGGATCTCCTACGAGCAGTACTTC,CASSRSGGISYEQYF
many,.,TRBV19,TRBJ1-2,TGTGCCAGTTCGTTGGGGCAGGGCGACCATGGCTACACCTTC,CASSLGQGDHGYTF
many,TRBD2,TRBV19,TRBJ2-7,TGTGCCAGTAGTATTGTGGCCGGGGGGACCTACGAGCAGTACTTC,CASSIVAGGTYEQYF
.,.,TRBV18,TRBJ2-7,TGTGCCAGCTCACCACCGGGGGATGCGGACGAGCAGTACTTC,CASSPPGDADEQYF
many,.,TRBV7-2,TRBJ2-1,TGTGCCAGCAGTTCCGCCTACGAGCAGTTCTTC,CASSSAYEQFF
many,.,TRBV2,TRBJ1-2,TGTGCCAGCAGTGTTTGGGGACCGGGGGACTACACCTTC,CASSVWGPGDYTF
.,.,TRBV6-2/TRBV6-3,TRBJ1-5,TGTGCCAGCAGTGAGGGGCAGTCTTGGAGTCAGCCCCAGCATTTT,CASSEGQSWSQPQHF
many,.,TRBV7-9,TRBJ1-1,TGTGCCAGCAGCTTAGAAGCCCCAGAAGCTTTCTTT,CASSLEAPEAFF
.,TRBD2,TRBV18,TRBJ2-7,TGTGCCAGCTCACGCCTCTCTAGCGGGGGAGCCGAGCAGTACTTC,CASSRLSSGGAEQYF
many,.,TRBV12-3/TRBV12-4,TRBJ2-5,TGTGCCAGCAGTTTAAGGGTGGGGGTACCCCAAGAGACCCAGTACTTC,CASSLRVGVPQETQYF
many,TRBD1,TRBV11-3,TRBJ2-5,TGTGCCAGCAGCTCAAGGACAGGGAATGGAGAGACCCAGTACTTC,CASSSRTGNGETQYF
many,TRBD1,TRBV11-2,TRBJ1-1,TGTGCCAGCAGCAGCCCCGGACAGGGCAACACTGAAGCTTTCTTT,CASSSPGQGNTEAFF
many,.,TRBV12-3/TRBV12-4,TRBJ1-2,TGTGCCAGCCAATCCGAACAGTATGGCTACACCTTC,CASQSEQYGYTF
many,.,TRBV7-8,TRBJ1-5,TGTGCCAGCAGCTTACGGAGGCAGGGTCAGGGTCAGCCCCAGCATTTT,CASSLRRQGQGQPQHF
many,.,TRBV24-1,TRBJ2-5,TGTGCCACCAGTGACGGTGTTTGGCAGCAAGAGACCCAGTACTTC,CATSDGVWQQETQYF
.,.,TRBV6-2/TRBV6-3,TRBJ1-2,TGTGCCAGCAGTTTTCTCCTCGGGGGGGGCCGGTATGGCTACACCTTC,CASSFLLGGGRYGYTF
many,.,TRBV6-2/TRBV6-3,TRBJ2-7,TGTGCCAGCACCCTTCCTTCATCCTCCTACGAGCAGTACTTC,CASTLPSSSYEQYF
many,.,TRBV19,TRBJ1-1,TGTGCCAGTAGTAGCATGCGGACAACGGGGAACACTGAAGCTTTCTTT,CASSSMRTTGNTEAFF
many,.,TRBV19,TRBJ1-1,TGTGCCAGTTTAAGGGGCAACATGAACACTGAAGCTTTCTTT,CASLRGNMNTEAFF
many,.,TRBV6-2/TRBV6-3,TRBJ1-2,TGTGCCAACAGAACAGGCGGCAGGGCTAATTATGGCTACACCTTC,CANRTGGRANYGYTF
many,.,TRBV7-8,TRBJ1-5,TGTGCCAGCAGCTCCGGACGGTGGCCGAGCAATCAGCCCCAGCATTTT,CASSSGRWPSNQPQHF